Presented here are 20 T cell receptor beta chains from one specimen sequenced in a study of control samples from healthy donors and cancer patients. Clones were read by immunoSEQ multiplex PCR, and TCRdb kept only the in-frame ones, dropping some. The sample consists of about 92,000 clones, around 82% of them appearing once. The sequencing input was blood. These TCRs come from a woman aged 55-70 years in good health.

The V gene is TRBV7-2, the J gene TRBJ2-7; D call uncertain. V lost 1 base to trimming and J lost 2 bases, with 9 bases between them. The CDR3 covers 14 residues. Germline-derived CDR1 and CDR2 are SGHTA and FQGNSA. For the CDR3, the DNA is TGTGCCAGCAGCTTAGTTGGGAAACCCTACGAGCAGTACTTC. Its translation: CASSLVGKPYEQYF.

The V call is TRBV28, the J call TRBJ1-3; 8 bases map to TRBD1. CDR1 MDHEN and CDR2 SYDVKM come from the germline V gene. This CDR3 spans 16 amino acids. The J segment lost 9 bases and the V segment lost 2 bases, leaving 12 bases of the junction unmatched. The CDR3 here is CASSLGGRGPSGTIYF. The CDR3 region has the DNA TGTGCCAGCAGTTTAGGTGGCAGGGGGCCCTCGGGCACCATATATTTT.

This chain connects TRBV10-3 to TRBJ2-6, with D uncertain. Germline V gene sequence: CDR1 ENHRY, CDR2 SYGVKD. V was shortened by 6 bases and J by 0 bases, with 6 bases between the two germline ends. The CDR3 is 14 amino acids. CDR3 in amino acids: CAISPSSGANVLTF. The CDR3 DNA reads as TGTGCCATCAGCCCAAGCTCTGGGGCCAACGTCCTGACTTTC.

The genes are TRBV24-1 and TRBJ1-2, with D perhaps TRBD1 (5 bases). V was clipped by 9 bases and J by 3 bases, with 10 bases between them. Per germline, CDR1 KGHDR and CDR2 SFDVKD. The CDR3 contains 12 residues. CDR3 coding DNA: TGTGCCACCCGGGACGTGGACTATGGCTACACCTTC. It codes for CATRDVDYGYTF.

About this clone itself: Other DNA variants within this sample encode the same CDR3. The CDR3 loop is CASSLGQLNTEAFF. The CDR3 region has the DNA TGTGCCAGCTCACTGGGACAGTTGAACACTGAAGCTTTCTTT. This chain joins TRBV18 and TRBJ1-1; 7 bases map to TRBD1. Germline CDR1 is KGHSH and CDR2 is LQKENI. This CDR3 contains 14 residues. After removal of 4 bases from V and 0 bases from J, the junction contained 2 bases not matched to a gene.

V is TRBV9 and J is TRBJ2-3; 8 bases are shared with TRBD2. J gave up 2 bases and V 7 bases, and 3 bases lay outside the gene matches. This CDR3 has 13 residues. Per germline, CDR1 SGDLS and CDR2 YYNGEE. CDR3 in amino acids: CASEAGDTDTQYF. The CDR3 bases are TGTGCCAGCGAAGCGGGGGACACAGATACGCAGTATTTT.

The DNA for the CDR3 is TGTGCCAGCGGCGACCCCCATACACACAATGAGCAGTTCTTC. Translating it yields CASGDPHTHNEQFF. V and J are TRBV5-8 and TRBJ2-1; D unclear. Germline CDR1 is SGHTS and CDR2 is YDEGEE. Trimming removed 7 bases at V and 5 bases at J, with 16 bases between. The CDR3 sequence is 14 residues long.

The V call is TRBV6-5, the J call TRBJ2-7; 10 bases match TRBD1. Germline assignment: CDR1 MNHEY and CDR2 SVGAGI. Germline trimming cut 5 bases from V and 0 bases from J; bases unmatched to any gene: 4. There are 15 residues in the CDR3. CDR3 region: CASSSRTGGSYEQYF. The CDR3 DNA is TGTGCCAGCAGTAGTCGGACAGGGGGCTCCTACGAGCAGTACTTC.

This clone came up once. The V gene is TRBV11-2, the J gene TRBJ2-5; 7 nucleotides agree with TRBD1. V trimming: 8 bases; J trimming: 1 base; junction bases outside the gene matches: 7. Germline CDR1 and CDR2: SGHAT and FQNNGV. The CDR3 covers 14 residues. CDR3 bases: TGTGCCAGCGCGCGTGGGACAGCCCAAGAGACCCAGTACTTC. This gives the protein CASARGTAQETQYF.

The chain has TRBV5-1 and TRBJ1-1, with TRBD1 as a possible D gene (5 bases). Germline-derived CDR1 and CDR2 are SGHRS and YFSETQ. Trimming pared 4 bases from V and 6 bases from J, leaving 16 bases between. The CDR3 consists of 14 residues. The CDR3 DNA reads as TGCGCCAGCAGCCCCGAAGCAGGGCTAGCTGAAGCTTTCTTT. Its translation is CASSPEAGLAEAFF.

In DNA, the CDR3 is TGCGCCAGCAGCTTTTTAGATACGCAGTATTTT. Its protein product is CASSFLDTQYF. This chain uses TRBV5-1 with TRBJ2-3; D unresolved. This CDR3 has 11 residues. The V end was cut by 2 bases, the J end by 5 bases, with 3 bases between. Germline CDR1 reads SGHRS; CDR2 reads YFSETQ.

The chain combines TRBV7-2 with TRBJ2-7; 8 nucleotides match TRBD1. Germline loops: CDR1 SGHTA, CDR2 FQGNSA. There are 15 residues in the CDR3. With V trimmed by 1 base and J by 3 bases, 5 bases remained unmatched. CDR3 nucleotides: TGTGCCAGCAGCTTAGGGCCAGGGGGCGGCTACGAGCAGTACTTC. Encoded protein: CASSLGPGGGYEQYF.

This chain links TRBV11-2 with TRBJ1-2; D is undetermined. From germline, CDR1 is SGHAT and CDR2 FQNNGV. Trimming left V 2 bases short and J 14 bases short, with 18 bases between. The CDR3 spans 13 residues. CDR3 sequence: CASSLSTLNQNTF. DNA of the CDR3: TGTGCCAGCAGCTTATCGACCTTGAATCAGAATACCTTC.

The chain has TRBV5-6 and TRBJ2-2; 11 nucleotides line up with TRBD2. Trimming at V came to 4 bases and at J to 5 bases, leaving 13 bases not matched to a gene. The CDR3 is made up of 18 amino acids. Per the germline V gene, CDR1 is SGHDT and CDR2 is YYEEEE. CDR3 region: CASSRGWLLAGETGELFF. The DNA for the CDR3 is TGTGCCAGCAGCCGCGGGTGGCTACTAGCGGGAGAGACCGGGGAGCTGTTTTTT.

This chain connects TRBV7-9 to TRBJ1-4; D is perhaps TRBD1 (6 bases). The germline gives CDR1 SEHNR, CDR2 FQNEAQ (reference sequence). The CDR3 extends over 13 amino acids. Trimming took 5 bases from V and 3 from J, leaving 7 bases between them. The DNA of the CDR3 is TGTGCCAGCAGCGGACAGTCTAATGAAAAACTGTTTTTT. Amino acids: CASSGQSNEKLFF.

The rearrangement joins TRBV14 to TRBJ1-1; 7 bases align to TRBD1. The CDR3 runs to 12 residues. Trimming removed 7 bases from V and 9 bases from J; junction bases left unmatched: 8. Germline CDR1 SGHDN, CDR2 FVKESK. This CDR3 is CASTQTGHKAFF. In nucleotides, the CDR3 is TGTGCCAGCACCCAGACAGGGCACAAAGCTTTCTTT.

The J gene is TRBJ2-7, the V gene TRBV5-1, with 8 bases lining up with TRBD2. Germline-derived CDR1 and CDR2 are SGHRS and YFSETQ. Unmatched junction bases numbered 4, after V lost 4 bases and J lost 7 bases. The CDR3 runs to 12 residues. This chain's CDR3 is CASSLSGGEQYF. In DNA, the CDR3 is TGCGCCAGCAGCCTATCGGGAGGGGAGCAGTACTTC.

The rearrangement links TRBV18 to TRBJ1-2, with 8 bases matching TRBD1. Germline CDR1 KGHSH, CDR2 LQKENI. The V and J ends lost 3 bases and 3 bases, in that order; junction bases with no gene match: 3. CDR3 length: 14 residues. The CDR3 sequence is CASSPLQGDYGYTF. CDR3 nucleotides: TGTGCCAGCTCACCGCTACAGGGGGACTATGGCTACACCTTC. The full variable domain, rest sourced from reference TRBV18 and TRBJ1-2, is NAGVMQNPRHLVRRRGQEARLRCSPMKGHSHVYWYRQLPEEGLKFMVYLQKENIIDESGMPKERFSAEFPKEGPSILRIQQVVRGDSAAYFCASSPLQGDYGYTFGSGTRLTVV.

The chain links TRBV5-1 to TRBJ2-2; 12 bases map to TRBD2. The J segment lost 1 base and the V segment lost 0 bases, leaving 7 bases of the junction unmatched. Germline V gene lookup returns CDR1 SGHRS and CDR2 YFSETQ. The CDR3 is 19 residues long. CDR3 DNA sequence: TGCGCCAGCAGCTTGGGTCACGGGACTAGCGGGCTGAACACCGGGGAGCTGTTTTTT. The encoded protein is CASSLGHGTSGLNTGELFF.

This chain connects TRBV10-3 to TRBJ2-7; D gene unclear. Germline loops: CDR1 ENHRY, CDR2 SYGVKD. The V end lost 2 bases, the J end lost 6 bases, and 11 bases lay between the germline ends. The CDR3 loop spans 13 amino acids. This CDR3 reads CAISEAGPPEQYF. The CDR3 DNA reads as TGTGCCATCAGTGAGGCCGGACCCCCCGAGCAGTACTTC.